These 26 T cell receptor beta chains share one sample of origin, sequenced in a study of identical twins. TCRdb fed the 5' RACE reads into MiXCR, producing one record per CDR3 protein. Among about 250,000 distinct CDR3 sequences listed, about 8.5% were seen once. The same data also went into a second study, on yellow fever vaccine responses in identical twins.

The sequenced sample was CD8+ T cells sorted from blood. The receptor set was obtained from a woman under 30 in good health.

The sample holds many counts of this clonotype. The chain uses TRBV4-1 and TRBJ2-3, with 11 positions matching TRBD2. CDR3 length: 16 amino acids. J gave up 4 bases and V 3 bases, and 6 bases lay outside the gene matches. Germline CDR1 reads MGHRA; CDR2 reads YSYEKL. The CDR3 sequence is CASSQVPGLAADTQYF. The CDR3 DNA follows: TGCGCCAGCAGCCAGGTACCGGGACTAGCGGCAGATACGCAGTATTTT.

CDR3 nucleotide sequence: TGTGCCACCCGTACCACAGGGGCCCCTGATCAGCCCCAGCATTTT. Translated: CATRTTGAPDQPQHF. The chain employs TRBV15 and TRBJ1-5, with 7 bases matching TRBD1. This CDR3 contains 15 residues. CDR1 is LNHNV, CDR2 YYDKDF, per germline (reference sequence). V gave up 8 bases and J gave up 5 bases; unmatched junction bases: 12.

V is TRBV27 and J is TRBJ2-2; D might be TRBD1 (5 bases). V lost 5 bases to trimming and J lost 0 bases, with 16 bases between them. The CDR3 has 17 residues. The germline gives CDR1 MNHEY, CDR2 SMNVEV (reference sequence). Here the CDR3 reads CASSPRSGFANTGELFF. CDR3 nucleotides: TGTGCCAGCAGTCCAAGGTCAGGGTTCGCGAACACCGGGGAGCTGTTTTTT.

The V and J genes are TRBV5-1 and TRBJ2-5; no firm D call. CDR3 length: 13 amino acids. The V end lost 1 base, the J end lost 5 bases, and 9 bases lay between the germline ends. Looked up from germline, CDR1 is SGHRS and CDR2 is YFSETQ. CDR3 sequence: CASSLPPSETQYF. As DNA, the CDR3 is TGCGCCAGCAGCTTGCCACCCAGTGAGACCCAGTACTTC.

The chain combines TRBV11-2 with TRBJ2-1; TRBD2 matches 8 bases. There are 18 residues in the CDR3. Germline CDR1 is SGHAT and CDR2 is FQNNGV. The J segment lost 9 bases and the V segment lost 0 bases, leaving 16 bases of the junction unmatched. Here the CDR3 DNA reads TGTGCCAGCAGCTTAGATCTGAGTTCGAGCGGGAGAGCCCGTGAGCAGTTCTTC. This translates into CASSLDLSSSGRAREQFF.

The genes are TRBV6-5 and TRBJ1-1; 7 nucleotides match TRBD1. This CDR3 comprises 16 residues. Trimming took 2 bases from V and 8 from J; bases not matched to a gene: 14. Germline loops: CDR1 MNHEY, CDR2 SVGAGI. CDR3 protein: CASSYTGTEIYGEAFF. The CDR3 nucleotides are TGTGCCAGCAGTTACACCGGGACAGAAATTTATGGGGAAGCTTTCTTT.

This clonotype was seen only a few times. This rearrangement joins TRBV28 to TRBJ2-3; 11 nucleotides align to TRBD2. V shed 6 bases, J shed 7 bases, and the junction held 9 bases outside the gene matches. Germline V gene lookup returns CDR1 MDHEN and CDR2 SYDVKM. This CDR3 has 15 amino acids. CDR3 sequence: CASSLILAGAHTQYF. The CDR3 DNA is TGTGCCAGCAGCCTGATACTAGCGGGAGCCCATACGCAGTATTTT.

The CDR3 nucleotides are TGCAGCGTTGAAGACCGGCGGACAGGGCAGAACACCGGGGAGCTGTTTTTT. It is translated as CSVEDRRTGQNTGELFF. The chain uses TRBV29-1 and TRBJ2-2, with TRBD1 matching over 8 bases. The CDR3 runs to 17 residues. Germline V gene sequence: CDR1 SQVTM, CDR2 ANQGSEA. V was clipped by 0 bases and J by 1 base; unmatched bases: 7.

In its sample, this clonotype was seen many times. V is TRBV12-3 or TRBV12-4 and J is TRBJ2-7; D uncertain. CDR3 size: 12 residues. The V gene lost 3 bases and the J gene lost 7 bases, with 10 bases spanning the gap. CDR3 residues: CASSFGQLEQYF. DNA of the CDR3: TGTGCCAGCAGTTTCGGGCAGTTGGAGCAGTACTTC.

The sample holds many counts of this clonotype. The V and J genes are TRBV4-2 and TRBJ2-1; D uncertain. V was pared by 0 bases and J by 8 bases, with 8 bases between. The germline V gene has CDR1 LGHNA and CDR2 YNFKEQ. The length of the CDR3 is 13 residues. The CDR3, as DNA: TGTGCCAGCAGCCAAGATAGGTTCGATGAGCAGTTCTTC. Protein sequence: CASSQDRFDEQFF.

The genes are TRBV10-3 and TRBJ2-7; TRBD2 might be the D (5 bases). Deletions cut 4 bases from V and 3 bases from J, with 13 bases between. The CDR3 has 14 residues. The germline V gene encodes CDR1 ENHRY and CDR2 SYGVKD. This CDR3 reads CAISAGGLDYEQYF. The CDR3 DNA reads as TGTGCCATCAGTGCAGGAGGATTGGACTACGAGCAGTACTTC.

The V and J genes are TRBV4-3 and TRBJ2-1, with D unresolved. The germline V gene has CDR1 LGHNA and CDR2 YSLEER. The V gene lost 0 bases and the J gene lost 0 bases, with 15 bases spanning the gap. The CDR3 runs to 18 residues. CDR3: CASSQDGRTESSYNEQFF. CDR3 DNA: TGCGCCAGCAGCCAAGATGGAAGGACGGAGAGCTCCTACAATGAGCAGTTCTTC.

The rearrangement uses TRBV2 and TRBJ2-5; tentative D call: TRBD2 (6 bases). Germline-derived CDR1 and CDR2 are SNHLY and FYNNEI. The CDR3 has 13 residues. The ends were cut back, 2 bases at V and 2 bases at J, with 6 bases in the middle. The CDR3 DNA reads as TGTGCCAGCAGTGAACGGGGGCAAGAGACCCAGTACTTC. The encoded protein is CASSERGQETQYF.

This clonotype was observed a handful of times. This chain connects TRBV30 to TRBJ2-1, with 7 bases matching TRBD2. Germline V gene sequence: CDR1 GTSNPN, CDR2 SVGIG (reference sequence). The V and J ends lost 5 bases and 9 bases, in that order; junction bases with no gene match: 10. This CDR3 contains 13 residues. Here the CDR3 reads CAWCFLAEGEQFF. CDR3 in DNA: TGTGCCTGGTGTTTCCTAGCGGAAGGTGAGCAGTTCTTC.

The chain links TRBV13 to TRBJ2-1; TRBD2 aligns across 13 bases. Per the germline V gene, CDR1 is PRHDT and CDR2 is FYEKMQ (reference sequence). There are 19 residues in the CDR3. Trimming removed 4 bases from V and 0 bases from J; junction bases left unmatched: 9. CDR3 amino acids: CASSSPIGLAGVSYNEQFF. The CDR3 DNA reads TGTGCCAGCAGCTCCCCCATCGGACTAGCGGGAGTCTCCTACAATGAGCAGTTCTTC.

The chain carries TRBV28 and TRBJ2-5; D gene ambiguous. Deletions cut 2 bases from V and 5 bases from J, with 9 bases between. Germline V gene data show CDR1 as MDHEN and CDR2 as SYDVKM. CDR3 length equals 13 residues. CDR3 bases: TGTGCCAGCAGTTTACTGGGTATGGAGACCCAGTACTTC. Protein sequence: CASSLLGMETQYF.

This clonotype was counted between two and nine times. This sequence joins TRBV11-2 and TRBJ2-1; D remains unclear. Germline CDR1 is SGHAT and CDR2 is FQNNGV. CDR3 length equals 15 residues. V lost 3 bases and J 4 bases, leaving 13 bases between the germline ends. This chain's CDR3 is CASSFRRQIYNEQFF. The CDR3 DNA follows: TGTGCCAGCAGCTTTAGGCGGCAGATTTACAATGAGCAGTTCTTC.

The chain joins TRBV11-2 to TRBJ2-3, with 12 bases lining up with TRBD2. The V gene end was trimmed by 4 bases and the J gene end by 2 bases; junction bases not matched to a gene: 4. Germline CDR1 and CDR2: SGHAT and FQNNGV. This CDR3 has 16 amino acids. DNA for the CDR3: TGTGCCAGCAGCTCACTAGCGGGGGGACTCACAGATACGCAGTATTTT. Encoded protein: CASSSLAGGLTDTQYF.

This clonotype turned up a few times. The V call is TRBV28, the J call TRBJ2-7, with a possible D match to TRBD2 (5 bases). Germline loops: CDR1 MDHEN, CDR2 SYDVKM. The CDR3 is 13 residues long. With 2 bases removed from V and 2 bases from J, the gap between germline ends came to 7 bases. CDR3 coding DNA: TGTGCCAGCAGTTTAAGGCGGGCCTACGAGCAGTACTTC. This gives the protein CASSLRRAYEQYF.

CDR3 amino acids: CASSPKRAPAPYEQYF. The CDR3 bases are TGTGCCAGCAGTCCGAAAAGGGCCCCGGCACCCTACGAGCAGTACTTC. The chain links TRBV27 to TRBJ2-7, with no clear D. The V end was cut by 5 bases, the J end by 2 bases, with 19 bases between. The V gene's germline CDR1 is MNHEY and CDR2 SMNVEV (reference sequence). The CDR3 contains 16 residues.

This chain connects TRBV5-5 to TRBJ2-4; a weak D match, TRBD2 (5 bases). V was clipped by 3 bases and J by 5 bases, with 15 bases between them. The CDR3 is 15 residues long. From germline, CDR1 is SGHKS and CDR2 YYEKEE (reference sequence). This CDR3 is CASSSDPELENIQYF. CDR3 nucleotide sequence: TGTGCCAGCAGCTCAGACCCTGAACTAGAAAACATTCAGTACTTC.

The CDR3 protein is CASSYSGGTDEQYF. The CDR3 DNA is TGTGCCAGCAGTTACTCAGGGGGAACGGACGAGCAGTACTTC. V and J are TRBV6-5 and TRBJ2-7; D perhaps matches TRBD1 (6 bases). Trimming took off 0 bases at V and 5 bases at J, with 11 bases between the two ends. The CDR3 totals 14 residues. CDR1 and CDR2 (germline): MNHEY, SVGAGI.

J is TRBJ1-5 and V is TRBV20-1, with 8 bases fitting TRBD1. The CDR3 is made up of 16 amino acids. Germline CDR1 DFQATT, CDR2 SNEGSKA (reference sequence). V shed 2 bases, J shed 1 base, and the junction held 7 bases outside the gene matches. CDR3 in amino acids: CSARLGQGLSNQPQHF. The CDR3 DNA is TGCAGTGCTAGACTTGGACAGGGCTTAAGCAATCAGCCCCAGCATTTT.

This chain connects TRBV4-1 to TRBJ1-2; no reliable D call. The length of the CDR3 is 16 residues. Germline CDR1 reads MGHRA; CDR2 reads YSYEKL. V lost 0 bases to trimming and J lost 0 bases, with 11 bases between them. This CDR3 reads CASSQDKWQSNYGYTF. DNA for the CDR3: TGCGCCAGCAGCCAAGATAAGTGGCAGTCTAACTATGGCTACACCTTC.

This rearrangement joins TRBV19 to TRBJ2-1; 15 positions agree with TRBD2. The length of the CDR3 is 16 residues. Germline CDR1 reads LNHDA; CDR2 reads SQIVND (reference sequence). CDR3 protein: CSDGTSGRWPYNEQFF. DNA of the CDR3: TGTTCGGACGGGACTAGCGGGAGGTGGCCCTACAATGAGCAGTTCTTC.

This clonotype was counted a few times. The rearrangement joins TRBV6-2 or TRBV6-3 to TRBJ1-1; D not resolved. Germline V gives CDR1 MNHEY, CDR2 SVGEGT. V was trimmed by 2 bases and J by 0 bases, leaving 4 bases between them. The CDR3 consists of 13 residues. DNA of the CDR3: TGTGCCAGCAGTTACGAGTTGAACACTGAAGCTTTCTTT. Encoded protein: CASSYELNTEAFF.